This T cell receptor beta chain comes out of a study of read filtering for tumor transcriptome and immune sequencing. Study summary: By R-ISS, stages I, II and III held about 8, 15 and 7 patients. Per sample, TCR-region reads ranged about 4 to 10.27 million by IR-seq, about 75 to 1,300 by RNA-seq.

Sampling of bone marrow took place during active disease in every patient. Molecular barcoded adaptors covering alpha/delta and beta/gamma chains were used on approximately 400 ng RNA. TCRdb itself ran the reads through MiXCR, one entry per CDR3 protein. There are 25,000 to 35,000 distinct CDR3 sequences in the sample; roughly an eighth occur only once, and about 45% lies in the top ten. Per the germline V gene, CDR1 is LNHDA and CDR2 is SQIVND (reference sequence). This CDR3 contains 15 residues. The junction had 7 bases not matched to a gene; V was cut back by 5 bases and J by 5 bases. This clonotype appeared many times.

The sequence was obtained from a donor aged 40 or over with multiple myeloma. The material sequenced was a population of CD138-negative cells sorted from bone marrow. The V call is TRBV19, the J call TRBJ1-5, with 9 bases that match TRBD1. The CDR3 DNA follows: TGTGCCAGTAGTGTACCGGGACAGGGCCATCAGCCCCAGCATTTT. Translating it yields CASSVPGQGHQPQHF. Together with reference TRBV19 and TRBJ1-5, the CDR3 gives the full variable domain: DGGITQSPKYLFRKEGQNVTLSCEQNLNHDAMYWYRQDPGQGLRLIYYSQIVNDFQKGDIAEGYSVSREKKESFPLTVTSAQKNPTAFYLCASSVPGQGHQPQHFGDGTRLSIL.